A selection of T cell receptor beta chains follows, all from one sample in a study of blood T cell repertoires in COVID-19. Sequenced by immunoSEQ multiplex PCR; TCRdb stores in-frame clones only, minus some. The sample lists about 70,000 clones, 75% to 90% occurring once. The sequenced material came from peripheral blood. Every receptor here comes from a man between 65 and 85 years old who had recovered from COVID-19. The CDR3 runs from the conserved cysteine through the conserved F or W. A D gene is named only where the DNA matches it firmly. A clone size is listed for some rows: how often the clone was seen (once, few, many), or a class if it is expanded.

D gene	V gene	J gene	clone size	CDR3 protein	CDR3 DNA
-	TRBV19	TRBJ2-7	once	CASSIVGGVGGEQYF	TGTGCCAGTAGTATAGTTGGCGGGGTGGGCGGAGAGCAGTACTTC
-	TRBV30	TRBJ1-1	once	CACPGHSNTEAFF	TGTGCCTGCCCGGGACATTCGAACACTGAAGCTTTCTTT
-	TRBV30	TRBJ1-5	few	CAWNSNNQPQHF	TGTGCCTGGAACAGCAATAATCAGCCCCAGCATTTT
TRBD1	TRBV6-5	TRBJ2-3	few	CAGQGRGTDTQYF	TGTGCCGGACAGGGGAGGGGCACAGATACGCAGTATTTT
-	TRBV27	TRBJ1-5	-	CASSLSGLGRGPQHF	TGTGCCAGCAGTTTATCAGGACTGGGGAGGGGGCCCCAGCATTTT
TRBD1	TRBV20-1	TRBJ1-1	-	CSASRDSVNTEAFF	TGCAGTGCTAGTCGGGACAGCGTGAACACTGAAGCTTTCTTT
TRBD1	TRBV3-1/TRBV3-2	TRBJ1-5	-	CASSQDWGTGNQPQHF	TGTGCCAGCAGCCAAGATTGGGGGACAGGGAATCAGCCCCAGCATTTT
-	TRBV2	TRBJ2-7	once	CASSADGAYEQYF	TGTGCCAGCAGCGCCGACGGAGCCTACGAGCAGTACTTC
TRBD1	TRBV3-1/TRBV3-2	TRBJ2-1	-	CASSQDLEQGVVEQFF	TGTGCCAGCAGCCAAGATTTGGAACAGGGGGTTGTTGAGCAGTTCTTC
-	TRBV28	TRBJ2-7	-	CASSPSYRGYEQYF	TGTGCCAGCAGTCCGAGTTATAGGGGCTACGAGCAGTACTTC
-	TRBV11-3	TRBJ1-1	-	CASSSWDGEVAEAFF	TGTGCCAGCAGCTCCTGGGACGGGGAGGTAGCTGAAGCTTTCTTT
-	TRBV5-5	TRBJ1-2	-	CASSLRGVDYGYTF	TGTGCCAGCAGCTTGCGGGGGGTGGACTATGGCTACACCTTC
TRBD1	TRBV18	TRBJ2-7	-	CASSPRQGEDEQYF	TGTGCCAGCTCACCTCGACAGGGGGAGGACGAGCAGTACTTC
TRBD2	TRBV25-1	TRBJ2-7	once	CASSETGLAGLGEQYF	TGTGCCAGCAGTGAAACGGGGCTAGCGGGTCTCGGGGAGCAGTACTTC
TRBD1	TRBV5-4	TRBJ2-7	-	CAFRGTGPYEQYF	TGTGCCTTTCGTGGGACAGGACCCTACGAGCAGTACTTC
TRBD2	TRBV3-1/TRBV3-2	TRBJ2-2	-	CASSQATSGLVTGELFF	TGTGCCAGCAGCCAAGCCACTAGCGGGCTGGTCACCGGGGAGCTGTTTTTT
-	TRBV19	TRBJ2-6	-	CASIGHHTGANVLTF	TGTGCCAGTATTGGGCATCATACTGGGGCCAACGTCCTGACTTTC
TRBD1	TRBV6-5	TRBJ2-7	-	CASTRTGSSYEQYF	TGTGCCAGCACCCGGACAGGAAGCTCCTACGAGCAGTACTTC
-	TRBV5-4	TRBJ2-7	-	CASSQDLGGDRREQYF	TGTGCCAGCAGCCAGGATCTGGGTGGAGACAGACGAGAGCAGTACTTC
-	TRBV7-9	TRBJ2-2	-	CASNPLYGELFF	TGTGCCAGCAACCCGCTATACGGGGAGCTGTTTTTT
TRBD2	TRBV9	TRBJ2-5	-	CASSVLGAGGPETQYF	TGTGCCAGCAGCGTGCTGGGAGCGGGAGGGCCGGAGACCCAGTACTTC
TRBD1	TRBV6-2/TRBV6-3	TRBJ1-4	-	CAGSYRRDRNNEKLFF	TGTGCCGGCAGTTACCGCCGGGACAGGAATAATGAAAAACTGTTTTTT
TRBD1	TRBV7-9	TRBJ2-7	-	CASSLRQGAREQYF	TGTGCCAGCAGCCTTAGACAGGGGGCGCGGGAGCAGTACTTC
-	TRBV4-2	TRBJ1-3	once	CASSQVSSGNTIYF	TGTGCCAGCAGCCAAGTGAGCTCTGGAAACACCATATATTTT
-	TRBV19	TRBJ2-3	-	CASGRSASTQYF	TGTGCCAGTGGGAGGTCGGCAAGTACGCAGTATTTT
-	TRBV5-4	TRBJ2-3	-	CASSPLGGAVSRDTQYF	TGTGCCAGCAGCCCCCTAGGGGGAGCCGTCAGCAGAGATACGCAGTATTTT
TRBD1	TRBV10-3	TRBJ1-1	-	CAISQSPGQGIPEAFF	TGTGCCATCAGTCAAAGCCCGGGACAGGGCATCCCTGAAGCTTTCTTT
TRBD1	TRBV6-1	TRBJ2-2	-	CASSEPGTGVGELFF	TGTGCCAGCAGTGAACCGGGAACAGGGGTCGGGGAGCTGTTTTTT
TRBD1	TRBV2	TRBJ1-2	few	CASTPKGAGRFVPF	TGTGCCAGCACCCCAAAGGGGGCCGGACGATTTGTCCCCTTC
-	TRBV30	TRBJ2-7	-	CAWSVQGWEQYF	TGTGCCTGGAGTGTTCAGGGGTGGGAGCAGTACTTC
TRBD1	TRBV6-5	TRBJ1-1	once	CASSPTGTEGRAFF	TGTGCCAGCAGTCCTACCGGGACAGAGGGAAGAGCTTTCTTT
TRBD2	TRBV6-5	TRBJ2-3	-	CASSSLSGGAPDTQYF	TGTGCCAGCAGTTCCCTCAGCGGGGGGGCCCCAGATACGCAGTATTTT
-	TRBV12-3/TRBV12-4	TRBJ1-1	few	CASSNPTGEAFF	TGTGCCAGCAGTAACCCAACAGGTGAAGCTTTCTTT
-	TRBV7-6	TRBJ2-7	few	CASSLELGREQYF	TGTGCCAGCAGCTTAGAATTGGGGCGCGAGCAGTACTTC
TRBD1	TRBV10-3	TRBJ1-2	once	CAITQGDDGYTF	TGTGCCATCACGCAGGGGGACGATGGCTACACCTTC
-	TRBV6-1	TRBJ1-2	once	CASSEEEAYGYTF	TGTGCCAGCAGTGAAGAGGAGGCCTATGGCTACACCTTC
-	TRBV15	TRBJ2-7	-	CATSRDKGFREQYF	TGTGCCACCAGCAGAGATAAGGGGTTTCGGGAGCAGTACTTC
-	TRBV2	TRBJ2-1	once	CASSEGKGGRRLFF	TGTGCCAGCAGTGAGGGGAAGGGGGGGCGACGTTTGTTCTTC
-	TRBV9	TRBJ2-2	-	CASMSRENTGELFF	TGTGCCAGCATGTCGCGGGAGAACACCGGGGAGCTGTTTTTT
-	TRBV7-8	TRBJ2-2	-	CASSRGAGGGELFF	TGTGCCAGCAGCCGAGGGGCAGGTGGAGGGGAGCTGTTTTTT